This record looks at one TCR beta chain sequence and its context. The sample belongs to a study of blood T cell repertoires in COVID-19. Repertoires were generated with immunoSEQ multiplex PCR, while TCRdb's copy carries only in-frame clones and drops some. The table has some 330,000 clones, over 80% seen once. Trimming pared 11 bases from V and 4 bases from J, leaving 14 bases between. Germline V gives CDR1 MNHEY, CDR2 SMNVEV (reference sequence). The CDR3 totals 12 residues. Sample: PBMCs or T cells enriched from blood (not recorded which). This clonotype was obtained from a woman aged 45-60 years who had recovered from COVID-19. V and J are TRBV27 and TRBJ1-1, with D possibly being TRBD1 (6 bases). The CDR3 loop is CARQDRFTEAFF. The CDR3 bases are TGTGCCCGACAGGACAGATTCACTGAAGCTTTCTTT.